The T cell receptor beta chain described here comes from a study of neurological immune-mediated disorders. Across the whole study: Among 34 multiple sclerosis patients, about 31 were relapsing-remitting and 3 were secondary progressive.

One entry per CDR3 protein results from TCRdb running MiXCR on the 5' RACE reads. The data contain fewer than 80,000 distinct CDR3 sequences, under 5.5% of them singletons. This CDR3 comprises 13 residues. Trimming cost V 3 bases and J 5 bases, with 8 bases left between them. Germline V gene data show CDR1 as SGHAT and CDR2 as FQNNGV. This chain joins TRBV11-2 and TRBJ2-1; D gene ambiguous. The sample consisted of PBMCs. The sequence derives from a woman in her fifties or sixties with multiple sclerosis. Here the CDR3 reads CASSFLLDNEQFF. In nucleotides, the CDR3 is TGTGCCAGCAGCTTCCTACTTGACAATGAGCAGTTCTTC. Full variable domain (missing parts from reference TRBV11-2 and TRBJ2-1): EAGVAQSPRYKIIEKRQSVAFWCNPISGHATLYWYQQILGQGPKLLIQFQNNGVVDDSQLPKDRFSAERLKGVDSTLKIQPAKLEDSAVYLCASSFLLDNEQFFGPGTRLTVL.